This entry describes one TCR beta chain. Its antigen is still unknown. Per-base qualities were not stored, and no clone one base away is much larger. Library preparation employed 5' RACE. Data came from an Illumina HiSeq 2500. The second PCR ran for about 6 to 12 cycles and used a J-beta primer mix along with a sample-barcoded 5' primer. A template-switch 5' adaptor carrying 12 random nucleotides introduced a unique molecular identifier onto each TCR beta cDNA molecule. Each sample yielded at least 3 million CDR3-containing paired-end reads. First-strand cDNA synthesis was performed from all RNA using the Mint cDNA synthesis kit, with priming by a TRBC-specific oligonucleotide. All cDNA was treated with uracil-DNA glycosylase and then went through a first 18-cycle PCR with the universal primers M1SS and BC2_uni_R. Under the source paper's analysis protocol: For normalization, 1 million high-quality reads were randomly selected from each sample, with every read carrying a distinct molecular identifier. Reads with shared molecular identifiers were discarded instead of being binned into consensus sequences. MiTCR, with a Q25 quality threshold and the strictest error-elimination algorithm, was used for CDR3 identification, clonotype clustering and error correction. A nonparametric unseen species model with Euler transformation was used to estimate lower-bound total TCR beta diversity. The public sequencing data were trimmed at Q25 with fastp and processed into clonotypes with MiXCR by TCRdb, which kept only in-frame beta chains. Each CDR3 protein appears once, grouped with its most common genes and DNA. Here the V and J calls rest on TCRdb's processing, not on the authors' analysis. This sample holds approximately 760,000 distinct CDR3 sequences; 20% to 25% were observed only once. The ten largest clones take up 9.4% of the sample.

These data originate in a study of blood T cells in healthy people across ages (dated by TCRdb to the mid-2010s). About the investigation overall: In model experiments, template switching captured about one uniquely barcoded TCR beta cDNA molecule for every two T cells. To track age-related changes in TCR beta repertoire diversity, the study relied on deep sequencing normalized with unique cDNA molecular identifiers. The study analyzed two additional independent replicas of 1 million unique cDNA reads from the same blood draw for two donors, one aged 18 to 30 and one aged 80 or older. Donors were grouped into four age groups: young (average 16 years), middle-aged (under 40), aged (around 62) and long-lived (around 80). The study at large found these results: Since profiling was done on bulk unsorted PBMCs, naive and antigen-experienced compartments could not be conclusively compared. Observed TCR beta diversity per million T cells fell roughly linearly with age, and a significant reduction was already apparent by age roughly 40. The percentage of naive T cells measured by flow cytometry correlated strongly with observed TCR beta diversity. Because donor CMV infection status was unknown, age-related changes in expanded clonotypes were potentially confounded. Compared with the aged group, the long-lived group had more naive CD4+ T cells, fewer expanded clones and increased TCR diversity, suggesting age selection. Estimates of total diversity from one million sequenced T cells were regarded as lower bounds and underestimates.

The donors were around 39 Caucasian individuals from Russia, aged roughly 6 to 90 years, who were systemically healthy. Each donor gave 8 to 10 milliliters of peripheral blood, drawn into EDTA-treated Vacutainer tubes. Ficoll-Paque density-gradient centrifugation was used to isolate PBMCs, with at least 6 million obtained per sample. Total RNA, at least 5 micrograms per sample, was extracted from PBMCs with Trizol reagent. For every donor, an aliquot of PBMCs went through flow cytometry to measure the percentages of naive CD45RAhigh/CD27high T cells. These sequences were also reported in another study, on T cells of mothers and their children. The second publication reports: Donors were nine systemically healthy Caucasian individuals: three mothers and their six children. cDNA synthesis used all of the extracted RNA, with 1.5 ug of RNA in each 15 ul reaction. Sample barcodes and 2-4 random nucleotides were added via the M1S primer in the second PCR. Each mother yielded over 9 million TCR beta CDR3 reads and each child some 3 million reads. Thymic selection shapes the output of TCR recombination in a similar way in related and unrelated pairs, and inherited differences have a minor effect. Normalized repertoire overlap was always slightly but never significantly higher in related than unrelated mother-child pairs. With a sensitivity of about 100 clones per million clonotypes, no persistent microchimeric T cell clones were detected. The study used deep NGS to compare TCR beta repertoires of mothers and children, seeking features distinguishing related mother-child pairs from unrelated individuals. On average, the children were about 10 +/- 4 years old, while the mothers were about 37 +/- 4 years old. After adapters were ligated using NEBNext reagents, the libraries underwent 100+100 nt paired-end sequencing on an Illumina HiSeq 2000. To prevent cross-contamination, the mother and child libraries were prepared a month apart and were sequenced in separate runs. For each donor, between about 450,000 and 2,300,000 distinct TCR beta clonotypes were identified. Naive TCR beta clonotypes were estimated from low-frequency clonotypes matched to each donor's FACS-determined naive share, without sorting.

The sequence derives from a boy aged 5-17 years in good health. Sample: blood.

The CDR3 protein is CASSLELGGNEQYF. The sequenced DNA: TGCGCCAGCAGCCTTGAACTGGGGGGGAACGAGCAGTACTTC. The chain is encoded by TRBV5-1 joined to TRBJ2-7; the central 7 bases match TRBD2. From the cysteine through the phenylalanine, the CDR3 covers 14 amino acids. Just CDR3 DNA is preserved here, 42 bases in frame from base 1. CDR1 SGHRS and CDR2 YFSETQ were looked up in the germline V gene. Relative to germline, V is missing 4 bases and J is missing 5 bases, with 9 bases of the junction outside any gene match.